What follows are 2 T cell receptor beta chains derived from one specimen sequenced in a study of cytomegalovirus exposure and HLA in healthy donors. PCR primers comprised 60 Vbeta and 13 Jbeta primers. Produced via immunoSEQ multiplex PCR; TCRdb's table is partial and in-frame only. The sample has approximately 110,000 clones, 70% seen once. Material: PBMCs. These receptors were obtained from a man aged 35 to 55 in good health and CMV-seropositive.

The chain recombines TRBV5-1 with TRBJ1-1, with TRBD1 identical over 9 bases. The junction had 11 bases not matched to a gene; V was cut back by 4 bases and J by 4 bases. The CDR3 runs 16 residues. Germline V gene sequence: CDR1 SGHRS, CDR2 YFSETQ. The CDR3 bases are TGCGCCAGCAGCGTGGACAGGGGACAGAGGAGCACTGAAGCTTTCTTT. This gives the protein CASSVDRGQRSTEAFF.

This clone was seen once. Here the CDR3 reads CASSVLDRSAETQYF. CDR3 coding DNA: TGTGCCAGCAGCGTACTAGACAGGTCGGCAGAGACCCAGTACTTC. J is TRBJ2-5 and V is TRBV5-7, with a weak D call TRBD1 (6 bases). TRBV5-7 belongs to the ORF category, with a function that is uncertain. The CDR3 is made up of 15 amino acids. Trimming cost V 4 bases and J 4 bases, with 17 bases left between them.